A single sample gave rise to the 14 T cell receptor beta chains below, sequenced in a study of metastatic and nonmetastatic thyroid tumors. No patient received treatment before thyroid surgery. TCRdb re-called the PCR reads via MiXCR. The sample consists of some 26,000 clones, roughly 24% of them appearing once. Source material: blood. These TCRs come from a male donor with papillary thyroid cancer or a benign thyroid nodule (not recorded which). Some clones in this sample may be carry-over from other donors' samples.

This clone was seen at least ten times. The rearrangement uses TRBV27 and TRBJ1-4; weak D call: TRBD1 (6 bases). V lost 7 bases, J lost 1 base, and 10 bases lay in between. Per germline, CDR1 MNHEY and CDR2 SMNVEV (reference sequence). There are 14 residues in the CDR3. This chain's CDR3 is CASKGGRTNEKLFF. The CDR3, as DNA: TGTGCCAGCAAGGGGGGGAGAACTAATGAAAAACTGTTTTTT.

The chain joins TRBV11-3 to TRBJ2-5, with D perhaps TRBD2 (6 bases). In germline, CDR1 is SGHNT, CDR2 YENEEA. The CDR3 consists of 17 residues. Trimming took 5 bases from V and 9 from J, leaving 28 bases between them. CDR3 amino acids: CASSLPVRRLDVGAQYF. Written as DNA, the CDR3 is TGTGCCAGCAGCCTCCCTGTGAGGAGACTAGACGTAGGGGCCCAGTACTTC.

This clone rates as medium-sized. The chain couples TRBV20-1 to TRBJ2-7; tentative D call: TRBD2 (5 bases). The CDR3 loop spans 13 amino acids. Germline CDR1 is DFQATT and CDR2 is SNEGSKA (reference sequence). Trimming cost V 6 bases and J 3 bases, with 15 bases left between them. The CDR3 sequence is CSALTEGGYEQYF. CDR3 DNA sequence: TGCAGTGCCCTGACCGAGGGCGGCTACGAGCAGTACTTC.

This clone was seen many times. V gene TRBV5-4 combines with J gene TRBJ2-7; 8 nucleotides align to TRBD1. Germline CDR1 SGHNT, CDR2 YYREEE (reference sequence). The length of the CDR3 is 14 residues. Trimming removed 2 bases from V and 4 bases from J; junction bases left unmatched: 5. CDR3 region: CASSLQGGFYEQYF. DNA for the CDR3: TGTGCCAGCAGCTTACAGGGGGGTTTTTACGAGCAGTACTTC.

The sample holds many counts of this clone. The chain carries TRBV11-3 and TRBJ1-5; D may be TRBD1 (6 bases). The CDR3 consists of 14 residues. Trimming removed 5 bases from V and 6 bases from J, with 14 bases in between. Germline loops: CDR1 SGHNT, CDR2 YENEEA. The DNA of the CDR3 is TGTGCCAGCAGCGTGGACAGCCAAATTCAGCCCCAGCATTTT. Translating it yields CASSVDSQIQPQHF.

There are many counts of this clone. This sequence joins TRBV30 and TRBJ1-5, with D hard to call. Between the trimmed V and J ends, which lost 1 base and 4 bases, there was a span of 8 bases. CDR3 length: 13 amino acids. CDR1 and CDR2 (germline): GTSNPN, SVGIG (reference sequence). CDR3 protein: CAWSAAENQPQHF. The CDR3 DNA follows: TGTGCCTGGAGTGCGGCGGAGAATCAGCCCCAGCATTTT.

About this clone: The junction departs from the called germline gene at one end, perhaps through a read error. The CDR3 nucleotides read TGTGCCACCAGCTTAGGGGGAGTTGGAGAGACCCAGTACTTT. This translates into CATSLGGVGETQYF. The chain carries TRBV5-4 and TRBJ2-5; TRBD1 might be the D (6 bases). The CDR3 extends over 14 amino acids. Germline lookup yields CDR1 SGHNT and CDR2 YYREEE (reference sequence).

Concerning this clone itself: Sequence at one end of the junction differs from germline and may be a read error. V gene TRBV6-2 or TRBV6-3 combines with J gene TRBJ1-1; D ambiguous. There are 12 residues in the CDR3. The germline gives CDR1 MNHEY, CDR2 SVGEGT. This chain's CDR3 is CASIYVSTEAFF. CDR3 DNA: TGTGCCAGCATTTACGTGAGCACTGAAGCTTTCTTT.

On this clone: The junction shows a germline mismatch at one end, possibly a read error. This specimen includes other DNA sequences encoding the same CDR3. The chain has TRBV20-1 and TRBJ2-7, with D perhaps TRBD2 (6 bases). Per germline, CDR1 DFQATT and CDR2 SNEGSKA (reference sequence). This CDR3 has 12 residues. The CDR3 spells CSARGPAGEQYF. The CDR3 nucleotides read TGCAGTGCCAGAGGCCCTGCGGGAGAGCAGTACTTC.

In regard to this clone: A read error may produce the germline difference seen at one junction end. V and J are TRBV20-1 and TRBJ2-3, with D tentatively TRBD2 (5 bases). This CDR3 has 13 amino acids. CDR1 and CDR2 from the germline V gene are DFQATT and SNEGSKA (reference sequence). The CDR3 sequence: CSDSAQITDTHYF. In DNA, the CDR3 is TGCAGTGATAGCGCACAGATCACGGATACGCACTATTTT.

At least ten counts were recorded for this clone. The rearrangement uses TRBV5-1 and TRBJ2-7, with D tentatively TRBD1 or TRBD2 (6 bases each). CDR1 is SGHRS and CDR2 is YFSETQ in the germline V gene. This CDR3 spans 14 amino acids. Trimming shortened V by 0 bases and J by 6 bases, and 13 bases separated the two germline ends. The CDR3 sequence is CASSLAEGGSEQYF. The DNA of the CDR3 is TGCGCCAGCAGCTTGGCCGAGGGGGGCAGCGAGCAGTACTTC.

The V call is TRBV28, the J call TRBJ2-7, with a tentative D call TRBD2 (7 bases). Germline CDR1 reads MDHEN; CDR2 reads SYDVKM. The V end lost 5 bases, the J end lost 3 bases, and 14 bases lay between the germline ends. The CDR3 contains 14 residues. DNA for the CDR3: TGTGCCAGCAGTAAGGAAGGGGGGGACTACGAGCAGTACTTC. This gives the protein CASSKEGGDYEQYF.

This clone has just a few counts. The genes are TRBV6-5 and TRBJ2-7, with unresolved D. The CDR3 sequence is 11 residues long. CDR1 and CDR2 from the germline V gene are MNHEY and SVGAGI. Trimming shortened V by 2 bases and J by 4 bases, and 3 bases separated the two germline ends. CDR3 sequence: CASSYEYEQYF. The DNA of the CDR3 is TGTGCCAGCAGTTACGAGTACGAGCAGTACTTC.

This clone ranks as medium-sized. The chain employs TRBV24-1 and TRBJ1-1; D unclear. Germline CDR1 KGHDR, CDR2 SFDVKD. V lost 5 bases and J lost 1, with 13 bases in between. CDR3 length equals 15 residues. The DNA of the CDR3 is TGTGCCACCAGTGCTGGAGCTACAGAGAACACTGAAGCTTTCTTT. Protein: CATSAGATENTEAFF.